This T cell receptor (beta chain) was sequenced during a study of T cells after yellow fever vaccination. The study, taken as a whole, reports: The bulk population could contribute abundant contaminating clonotypes to FACS-sorted repertoires.

In the case of this clonotype: The antigen is not known.

Synthesis of TCR cDNA relied on 5'RACE template switching, which attached a universal primer site and UMIs. TCRdb itself ran the 5' RACE reads through MiXCR, one entry per CDR3 protein. The profile shows 280,000 or so distinct CDR3 sequences, 8.5% to 10% of them singletons. CDR1 KGHDR and CDR2 SFDVKD come from the germline V gene. This CDR3 comprises 15 residues. The V gene lost 3 bases and the J gene lost 3 bases, with 8 bases spanning the gap. The chain uses TRBV24-1 and TRBJ2-6; unclear D gene. Sample: CD4+ T cells sorted from PBMCs, taken 5 days after the yellow fever booster vaccination. The clonotype originates from a man aged 18-30 years who received the YFV17D yellow fever vaccine. CDR3 coding DNA: TGTGCCACCAGTGATGGCAGGAATGGGGCCAACGTCCTGACTTTC. Its protein product is CATSDGRNGANVLTF.